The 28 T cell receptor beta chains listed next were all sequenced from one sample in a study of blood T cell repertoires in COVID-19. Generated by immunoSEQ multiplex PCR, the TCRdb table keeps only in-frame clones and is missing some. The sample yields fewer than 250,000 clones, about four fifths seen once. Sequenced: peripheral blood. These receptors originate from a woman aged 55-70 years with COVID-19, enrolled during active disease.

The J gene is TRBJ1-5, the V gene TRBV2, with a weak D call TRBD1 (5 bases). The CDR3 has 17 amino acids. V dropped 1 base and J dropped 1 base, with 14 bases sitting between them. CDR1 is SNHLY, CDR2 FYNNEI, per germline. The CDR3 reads CASSEGAGRRSNQPQHF. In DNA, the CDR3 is TGTGCCAGCAGTGAAGGGGCAGGGAGGAGGAGCAATCAGCCCCAGCATTTT.

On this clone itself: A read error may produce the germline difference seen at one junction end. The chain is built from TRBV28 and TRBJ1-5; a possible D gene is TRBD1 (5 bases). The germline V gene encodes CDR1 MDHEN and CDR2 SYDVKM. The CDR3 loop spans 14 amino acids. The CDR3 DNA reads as TGTGCCAGCACCTTGAGGACAACGGCGAGCCCGTTTCGTTTT. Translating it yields CASTLRTTASPFRF.

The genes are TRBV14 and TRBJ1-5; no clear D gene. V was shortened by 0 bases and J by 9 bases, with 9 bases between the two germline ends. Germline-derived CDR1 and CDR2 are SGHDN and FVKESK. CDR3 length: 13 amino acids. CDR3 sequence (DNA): TGTGCCAGCAGCCAAGATTTTCGGGGGCCCCAGCATTTT. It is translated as CASSQDFRGPQHF.

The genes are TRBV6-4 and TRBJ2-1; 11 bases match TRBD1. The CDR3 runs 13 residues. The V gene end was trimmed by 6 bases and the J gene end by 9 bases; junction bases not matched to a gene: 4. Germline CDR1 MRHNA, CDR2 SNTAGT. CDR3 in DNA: TGTGCCAGCAGCCGGACAGGGGGCAGTGAGCAGTTCTTC. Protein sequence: CASSRTGGSEQFF.

The CDR3 coding sequence is TGTGCCAGCAGCCCCCGAATTAGCGGTGAGCAGTTCTTC. Translating gives CASSPRISGEQFF. V is TRBV13 and J is TRBJ2-1; TRBD2 is a possible D gene (6 bases). Per the germline V gene, CDR1 is PRHDT and CDR2 is FYEKMQ (reference sequence). CDR3 length equals 13 residues. The V and J ends lost 5 bases and 9 bases respectively, with 14 bases between them.

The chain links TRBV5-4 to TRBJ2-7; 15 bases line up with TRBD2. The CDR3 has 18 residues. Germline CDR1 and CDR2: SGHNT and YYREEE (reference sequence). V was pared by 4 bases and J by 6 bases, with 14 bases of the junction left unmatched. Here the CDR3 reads CASSHTRTSGRDRGEQYF. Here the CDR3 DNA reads TGTGCCAGCAGCCACACACGGACTAGCGGGAGGGATCGGGGCGAGCAGTACTTC.

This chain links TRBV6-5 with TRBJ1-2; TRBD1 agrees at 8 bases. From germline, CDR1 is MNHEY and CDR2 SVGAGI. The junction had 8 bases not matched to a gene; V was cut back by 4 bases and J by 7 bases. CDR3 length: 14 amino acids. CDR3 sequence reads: CASSLKTGVGGYTF. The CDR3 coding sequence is TGTGCCAGCAGTTTGAAGACAGGGGTCGGTGGCTACACCTTC.

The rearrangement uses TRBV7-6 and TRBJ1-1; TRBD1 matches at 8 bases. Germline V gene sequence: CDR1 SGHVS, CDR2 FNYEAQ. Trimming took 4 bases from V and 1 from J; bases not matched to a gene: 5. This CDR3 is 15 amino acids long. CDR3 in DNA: TGTGCCAGCAGCTCCCTGGGGACAGGGAACACTGAAGCTTTCTTT. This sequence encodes CASSSLGTGNTEAFF.

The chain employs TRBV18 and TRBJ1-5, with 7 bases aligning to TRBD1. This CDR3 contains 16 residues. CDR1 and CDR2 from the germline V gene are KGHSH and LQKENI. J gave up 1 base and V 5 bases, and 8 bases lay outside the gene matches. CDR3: CASSAEGAGSNQPQHF. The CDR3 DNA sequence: TGTGCCAGCTCAGCGGAGGGGGCTGGCAGCAATCAGCCCCAGCATTTT.

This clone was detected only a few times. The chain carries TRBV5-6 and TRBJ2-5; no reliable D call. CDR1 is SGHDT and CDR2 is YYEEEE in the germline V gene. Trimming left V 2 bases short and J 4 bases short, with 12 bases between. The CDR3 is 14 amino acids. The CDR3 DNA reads TGTGCCAGCAGCTTTCTGGCATTACGAGAGACCCAGTACTTC. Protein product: CASSFLALRETQYF.

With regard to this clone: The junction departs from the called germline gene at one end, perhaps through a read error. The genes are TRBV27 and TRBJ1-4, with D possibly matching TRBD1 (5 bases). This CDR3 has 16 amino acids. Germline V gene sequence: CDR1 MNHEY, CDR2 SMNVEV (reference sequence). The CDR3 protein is CASSYRPGLPNEKPFF. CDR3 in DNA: TGTGCCAGCAGTTACCGACCGGGACTGCCTAATGAAAAACCGTTTTTT.

The CDR3 protein is CAWSPRGSDTEAFF. CDR3 sequence (DNA): TGTGCCTGGAGCCCTAGGGGGAGTGACACTGAAGCTTTCTTT. The chain has TRBV30 and TRBJ1-1; tentatively, D is TRBD1 (6 bases). Between the trimmed V and J ends, which lost 3 bases and 3 bases, there was a span of 14 bases. CDR3 length equals 14 residues. Germline CDR1 GTSNPN, CDR2 SVGIG (reference sequence).

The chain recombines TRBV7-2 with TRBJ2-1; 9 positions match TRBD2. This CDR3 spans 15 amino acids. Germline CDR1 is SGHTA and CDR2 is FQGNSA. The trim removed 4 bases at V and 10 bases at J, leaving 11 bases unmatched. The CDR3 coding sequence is TGTGCCAGCAGCTCCAGCGGGAGGCCCTCCTCGGAGCAGTTCTTC. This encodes CASSSSGRPSSEQFF. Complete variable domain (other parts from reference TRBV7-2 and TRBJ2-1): GAGVSQSPSNKVTEKGKDVELRCDPISGHTALYWYRQSLGQGLEFLIYFQGNSAPDKSGLPSDRFSAERTGGSVSTLTIQRTQQEDSAVYLCASSSSGRPSSEQFFGPGTRLTVL.

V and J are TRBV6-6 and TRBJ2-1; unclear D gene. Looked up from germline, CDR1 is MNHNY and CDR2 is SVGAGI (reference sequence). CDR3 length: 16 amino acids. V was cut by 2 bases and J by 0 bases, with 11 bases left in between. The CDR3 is CASSYTRVSSYNEQFF. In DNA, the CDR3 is TGTGCCAGCAGTTACACCCGGGTATCCTCCTACAATGAGCAGTTCTTC.

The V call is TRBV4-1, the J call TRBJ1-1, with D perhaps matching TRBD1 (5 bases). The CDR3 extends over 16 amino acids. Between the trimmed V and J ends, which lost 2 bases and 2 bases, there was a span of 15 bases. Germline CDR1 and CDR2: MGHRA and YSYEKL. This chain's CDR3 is CASSQSTSGGNTEAFF. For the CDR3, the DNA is TGCGCCAGCAGCCAATCGACCTCGGGGGGAAACACTGAAGCTTTCTTT.

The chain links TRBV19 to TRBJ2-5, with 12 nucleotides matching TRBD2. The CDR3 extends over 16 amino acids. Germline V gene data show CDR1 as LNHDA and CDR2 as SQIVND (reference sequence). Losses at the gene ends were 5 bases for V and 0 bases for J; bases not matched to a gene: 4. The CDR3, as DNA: TGTGCCAGTAGTCTTGGACTAGCGGGGTACCAAGAGACCCAGTACTTC. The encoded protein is CASSLGLAGYQETQYF. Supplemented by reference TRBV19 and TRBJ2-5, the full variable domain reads DGGITQSPKYLFRKEGQNVTLSCEQNLNHDAMYWYRQDPGQGLRLIYYSQIVNDFQKGDIAEGYSVSREKKESFPLTVTSAQKNPTAFYLCASSLGLAGYQETQYFGPGTRLLVL.

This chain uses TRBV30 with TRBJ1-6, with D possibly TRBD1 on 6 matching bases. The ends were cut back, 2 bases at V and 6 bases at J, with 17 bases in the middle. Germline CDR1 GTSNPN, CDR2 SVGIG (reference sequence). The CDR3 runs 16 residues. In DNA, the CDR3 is TGTGCCTGGAGTTCACCCAGGGGATACGGTAATTCACCCCTCCACTTT. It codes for CAWSSPRGYGNSPLHF.

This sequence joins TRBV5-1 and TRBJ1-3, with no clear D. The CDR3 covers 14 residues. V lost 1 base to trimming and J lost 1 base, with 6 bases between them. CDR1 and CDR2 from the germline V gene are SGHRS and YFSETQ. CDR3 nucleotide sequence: TGCGCCAGCAGCTTGTACGAGTCTGGAAACACCATATATTTT. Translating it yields CASSLYESGNTIYF.

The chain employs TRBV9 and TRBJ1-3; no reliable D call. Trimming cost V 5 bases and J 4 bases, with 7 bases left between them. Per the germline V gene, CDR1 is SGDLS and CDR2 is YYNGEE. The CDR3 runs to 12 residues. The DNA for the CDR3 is TGTGCCAGCAGGGGAGGGGGAAACACCATATATTTT. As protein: CASRGGGNTIYF.

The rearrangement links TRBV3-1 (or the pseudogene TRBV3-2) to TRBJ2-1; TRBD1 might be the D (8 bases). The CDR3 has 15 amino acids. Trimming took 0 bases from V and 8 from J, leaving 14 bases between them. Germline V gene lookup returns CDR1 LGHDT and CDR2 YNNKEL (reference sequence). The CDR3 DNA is TGTGCCAGCAGCCAAGAACGACAGGGGAGGGATGAGCAGTTCTTC. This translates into CASSQERQGRDEQFF.

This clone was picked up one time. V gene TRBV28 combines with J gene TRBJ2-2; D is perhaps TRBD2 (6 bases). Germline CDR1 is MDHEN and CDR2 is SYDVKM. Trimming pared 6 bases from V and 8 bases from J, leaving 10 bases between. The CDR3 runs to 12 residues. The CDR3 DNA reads TGTGCCAGCAGAAGGGCGGGGGGGGAGCTGTTTTTT. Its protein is CASRRAGGELFF.

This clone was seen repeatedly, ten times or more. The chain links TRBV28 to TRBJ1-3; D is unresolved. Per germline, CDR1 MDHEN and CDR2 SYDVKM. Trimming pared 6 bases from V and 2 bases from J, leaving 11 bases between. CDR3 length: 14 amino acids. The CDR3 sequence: CASSSPFTGNTIYF. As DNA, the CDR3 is TGTGCCAGCAGCTCTCCCTTTACTGGAAACACCATATATTTT.

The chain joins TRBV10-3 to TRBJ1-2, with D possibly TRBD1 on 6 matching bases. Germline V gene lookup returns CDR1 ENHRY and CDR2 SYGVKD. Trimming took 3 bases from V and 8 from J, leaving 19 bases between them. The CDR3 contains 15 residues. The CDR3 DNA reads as TGTGCCATCAGTGACGACAGGAAACTACCTAGGGGCTACACCTTC. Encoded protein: CAISDDRKLPRGYTF.

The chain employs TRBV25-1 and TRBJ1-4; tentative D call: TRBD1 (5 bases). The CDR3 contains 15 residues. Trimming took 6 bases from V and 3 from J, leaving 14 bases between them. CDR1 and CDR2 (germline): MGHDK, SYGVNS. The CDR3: CASSGGLAANEKLFF. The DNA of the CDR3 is TGTGCCAGCAGCGGGGGACTGGCAGCTAATGAAAAACTGTTTTTT.

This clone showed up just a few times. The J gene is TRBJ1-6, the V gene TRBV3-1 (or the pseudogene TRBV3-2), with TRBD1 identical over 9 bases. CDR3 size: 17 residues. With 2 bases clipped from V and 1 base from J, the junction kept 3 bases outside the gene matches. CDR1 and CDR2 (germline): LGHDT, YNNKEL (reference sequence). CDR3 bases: TGTGCCAGCAGCCAATTTGGGACAGGGTCCTATAATTCACCCCTCCACTTT. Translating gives CASSQFGTGSYNSPLHF.

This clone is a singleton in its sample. CDR3 sequence reads: CASRVRDTPDSPLHF. CDR3 sequence (DNA): TGTGCCAGCAGGGTCCGGGACACCCCTGATTCACCCCTCCACTTT. The chain joins TRBV6-6 to TRBJ1-6, with a tentative D call TRBD1 (6 bases). Trimming cost V 6 bases and J 8 bases, with 17 bases left between them. The CDR3 contains 15 residues. The V gene's germline CDR1 is MNHNY and CDR2 SVGAGI (reference sequence).

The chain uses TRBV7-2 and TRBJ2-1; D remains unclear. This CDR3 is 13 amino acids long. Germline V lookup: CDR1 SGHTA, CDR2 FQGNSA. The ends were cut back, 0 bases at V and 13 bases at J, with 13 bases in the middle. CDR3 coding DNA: TGTGCCAGCAGCTTAGCAGCCGACTCCTCCCAGTTCTTC. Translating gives CASSLAADSSQFF.

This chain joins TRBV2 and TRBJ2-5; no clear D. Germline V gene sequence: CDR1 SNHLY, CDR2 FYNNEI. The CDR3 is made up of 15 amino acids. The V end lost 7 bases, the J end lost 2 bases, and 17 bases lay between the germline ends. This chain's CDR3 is CASTLRANQQETQYF. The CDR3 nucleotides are TGTGCCAGCACTTTGAGAGCCAACCAACAAGAGACCCAGTACTTC.